The 12 T cell receptor beta chains below come from one sample, sequenced in a study of molecular identifiers for immune sequencing clone quantification. TCRdb used MiXCR to reprocess the PCR reads, holding one entry per CDR3 protein. The sample shows over 85,000 distinct CDR3 sequences, 35% of them seen only once. Sequencing used naive CD8+ T cells from blood, with Jurkat cell RNA spiked in. Subset of the sample: FACS-sorted CD8+CD4-CCR7+CD45RA+ naive T cells. The receptors stem from a human donor in good health. Some libraries in this study had Jurkat cell RNA spiked in.

DNA of the CDR3: TGTGCCAGCAGCCAGAGGACAGGCATTACTGAAGCTTTCTTT. It codes for CASSQRTGITEAFF. This sequence joins TRBV7-9 and TRBJ1-1; TRBD1 aligns across 7 bases. Trimming removed 5 bases from V and 5 bases from J; junction bases left unmatched: 8. The germline gives CDR1 SEHNR, CDR2 FQNEAQ (reference sequence). CDR3 length equals 14 residues.

The chain has TRBV5-6 and TRBJ2-7; D remains ambiguous. Germline CDR1 SGHDT, CDR2 YYEEEE. The CDR3 contains 12 residues. Between the trimmed V and J ends, which lost 0 bases and 4 bases, there was a span of 5 bases. The CDR3 loop reads CASSLVVYEQYF. CDR3 bases: TGTGCCAGCAGCTTGGTAGTGTACGAGCAGTACTTC.

This clonotype showed up many times. The V and J genes are TRBV19 and TRBJ1-1; D is possibly TRBD1 (6 bases). Trimming removed 10 bases at V and 1 base at J, with 13 bases between. The CDR3 length is 13 residues. The V gene's germline CDR1 is LNHDA and CDR2 SQIVND (reference sequence). The CDR3 DNA reads as TGTGCCACTTCCGTGACAGGGAACACTGAAGCTTTCTTT. Protein sequence: CATSVTGNTEAFF.

The CDR3 region has the DNA TGTGCCAGCACGCGGACAGGGACCTCCGACTACACCTTC. This gives the protein CASTRTGTSDYTF. The chain carries TRBV6-1 and TRBJ1-2; TRBD1 aligns across 8 bases. The CDR3 length is 13 residues. V shed 7 bases and J 10 bases; nucleotides not matched to a gene: 11. CDR1 and CDR2 (germline): MNHNS, SASEGT.

Of note for this clonotype: Compared with germline, one end of the junction differs, possibly owing to a read error. The genes are TRBV12-3 or TRBV12-4 and TRBJ1-2; D ambiguous. CDR3 size: 13 residues. The CDR3 region has the DNA TGTGCCAGCAGTACCGGGGTTAACTATGGCTACATCTTC. Translating it yields CASSTGVNYGYIF.

This clonotype was recorded a few times. V and J are TRBV4-3 and TRBJ2-7; 9 bases match TRBD2. The CDR3 extends over 17 amino acids. The V gene end was trimmed by 3 bases and the J gene end by 1 base; junction bases not matched to a gene: 10. The germline V gene encodes CDR1 LGHNA and CDR2 YSLEER. This CDR3 is CASSQALAGTGSYEQYF. The CDR3, as DNA: TGCGCCAGCAGCCAGGCCCTAGCGGGAACTGGGTCCTACGAGCAGTACTTC.

This chain uses TRBV7-2 with TRBJ2-3; 11 bases line up with TRBD2. The CDR3 spans 15 residues. The trim removed 5 bases at V and 4 bases at J, leaving 5 bases unmatched. Per the germline V gene, CDR1 is SGHTA and CDR2 is FQGNSA. CDR3 coding DNA: TGTGCCAGCAGCATACTAGCGGGAGTCCCAGATACGCAGTATTTT. Translated: CASSILAGVPDTQYF.

This clonotype was recorded many times. The chain has TRBV7-6 and TRBJ2-7; D is unresolved. This CDR3 is 13 amino acids long. Germline CDR1 and CDR2: SGHVS and FNYEAQ. The V and J ends lost 5 bases and 5 bases respectively, with 13 bases between them. CDR3 in DNA: TGTGCCAGCAGCACCTCGACATTCCACGAGCAGTACTTC. Translating it yields CASSTSTFHEQYF.

This clonotype showed up just a few times. The rearrangement links TRBV28 to TRBJ2-7; D is possibly TRBD2 (5 bases). Germline values: CDR1 MDHEN, CDR2 SYDVKM. CDR3 length equals 15 residues. Between the trimmed V and J ends, which lost 3 bases and 4 bases, there was a span of 16 bases. The chain's CDR3 is CASSFGRIAFYEQYF. DNA for the CDR3: TGTGCCAGCAGTTTCGGGCGAATAGCGTTTTACGAGCAGTACTTC.

This clonotype was counted many times. This chain connects TRBV12-3 or TRBV12-4 to TRBJ2-7, with 12 bases fitting TRBD1. CDR3 length equals 14 residues. The V segment lost 3 bases and the J segment 6 bases; nucleotides outside the gene matches: 3. In DNA, the CDR3 is TGTGCCAGCAGTTTTGGGACAGGGGGCTTCGAGCAGTACTTC. Translating gives CASSFGTGGFEQYF.

J is TRBJ2-5 and V is TRBV28, with 9 nucleotides matching TRBD2. CDR1 MDHEN and CDR2 SYDVKM come from the germline V gene. V shed 1 base and J 1 base; nucleotides not matched to a gene: 4. The CDR3 is 16 residues long. Written as DNA, the CDR3 is TGTGCCAGCAGTTTATTACTAGCGGGCCTCCAAGAGACCCAGTACTTC. This sequence encodes CASSLLLAGLQETQYF.

This clonotype was counted at least ten times. V is TRBV2 and J is TRBJ2-3; 7 bases agree with TRBD2. Germline CDR1 and CDR2: SNHLY and FYNNEI. J gave up 5 bases and V 5 bases, and 10 bases lay outside the gene matches. The CDR3 is 15 residues long. For the CDR3, the DNA is TGTGCCAGCAGTCCTGGGGCTAGCGGAAGAGATACGCAGTATTTT. Residues: CASSPGASGRDTQYF.